Reported below is one T cell receptor (beta chain). Its specificity is unknown. The data were taken from a study of T cell responses to AZD1222 COVID-19 vaccine. Libraries were prepared by immunoSEQ multiplex PCR; TCRdb keeps only in-frame clonotypes and omits some of them. The table has 150,000 to 200,000 clones, 80% to 95% seen once. The study, taken as a whole, reports: Donor demographics were predominantly white British with a female majority; clonal diversity may be underestimated.

The CDR3 extends over 13 amino acids. V lost 10 bases, J lost 1 base, and 13 bases lay in between. Specimen: peripheral blood, collected 28 days after the second AZD1222 dose. This rearrangement joins TRBV12-3 or TRBV12-4 to TRBJ1-1; maybe TRBD1 (5 bases). This receptor was obtained from an adult who received the AZD1222 COVID-19 vaccine. The CDR3 DNA sequence: TGTGCCACCGCGGTTGGGGCGAACACTGAAGCTTTCTTT. The encoded protein is CATAVGANTEAFF.